The 17 T cell receptor beta chains reported below all come from one sample, sequenced in a study of T cell responses to AZD1222 COVID-19 vaccine (dated by TCRdb to about 2021). Taken with the paper, the label for time point translates to: baseline before first vaccination. Library generation was performed with the immunoSEQ multiplex PCR assay. TCRdb holds this immuneACCESS table with in-frame rearrangements only. Some clones are missing; in checked studies, unresolved V genes explain under half, and the rest has no known cause. The sample table shows 130,000 or so clones, and around 90% are seen once. 25% to 30% of the sample is taken by the ten largest. Sequences were derived from peripheral blood, sampled on day 0 of AZD1222 vaccination. The receptors come from an adult in good health.

This chain uses TRBV7-2 with TRBJ1-6; D unclear. CDR1 is SGHTA and CDR2 is FQGNSA in the germline V gene. The CDR3 is 15 amino acids. Deletions cut 6 bases from V and 10 bases from J, with 19 bases between. In DNA form, the CDR3 reads TGTGCCAGCAGTCTTAGGGTTTCCGCGCGATCACCCCTCCACTTT. Protein product: CASSLRVSARSPLHF. Full variable domain (missing parts from reference TRBV7-2 and TRBJ1-6): GAGVSQSPSNKVTEKGKDVELRCDPISGHTALYWYRQSLGQGLEFLIYFQGNSAPDKSGLPSDRFSAERTGGSVSTLTIQRTQQEDSAVYLCASSLRVSARSPLHFGNGTRLTVT.

The J gene is TRBJ1-1, the V gene TRBV30; D gene ambiguous. Germline-derived CDR1 and CDR2 are GTSNPN and SVGIG (reference sequence). This CDR3 has 11 amino acids. V was trimmed by 3 bases and J by 8 bases, leaving 10 bases between them. This chain's CDR3 is CAWRSSAEAFF. The CDR3 DNA reads as TGTGCCTGGAGAAGCTCCGCCGAAGCTTTCTTT. Full variable domain (outside the CDR3, taken from reference TRBV30 and TRBJ1-1): SQTIHQWPATLVQPVGSPLSLECTVEGTSNPNLYWYRQAAGRGLQLLFYSVGIGQISSEVPQNLSASRPQDRQFILSSKKLLLSDSGFYLCAWRSSAEAFFGQGTRLTVV.

V usage is TRBV4-1 and J usage is TRBJ2-1, with TRBD2 matching 7 bases. The V gene end was trimmed by 0 bases and the J gene end by 0 bases; junction bases not matched to a gene: 5. Germline assignment: CDR1 MGHRA and CDR2 YSYEKL. This CDR3 region has 17 residues. This CDR3 is CASSQDGGGRSYNEQFF. CDR3 DNA: TGCGCCAGCAGCCAAGATGGCGGGGGACGCTCCTACAATGAGCAGTTCTTC.

The chain combines TRBV5-6 with TRBJ2-3; maybe TRBD2 (6 bases). Between the trimmed V and J ends, which lost 4 bases and 4 bases, there was a span of 10 bases. The CDR3 runs to 13 residues. Germline lookup yields CDR1 SGHDT and CDR2 YYEEEE. The CDR3 region is CASSLSGPDTQYF. CDR3 bases: TGTGCCAGCAGCCTGAGCGGGCCAGATACGCAGTATTTT.

The CDR3 sequence is CASSYSRPQGATEAFF. The CDR3 nucleotides read TGTGCCAGCAGTTACTCCCGCCCACAGGGGGCCACTGAAGCTTTCTTT. The rearrangement joins TRBV6-6 to TRBJ1-1; 9 bases agree with TRBD1. CDR1 is MNHNY and CDR2 is SVGAGI in the germline V gene (reference sequence). The CDR3 is made up of 16 amino acids. The V and J ends lost 0 bases and 4 bases, in that order; junction bases with no gene match: 6.

The chain has TRBV27 and TRBJ1-2, with a tentative D call TRBD1 (5 bases). Germline V gene sequence: CDR1 MNHEY, CDR2 SMNVEV (reference sequence). The V end was cut by 5 bases, the J end by 3 bases, with 16 bases between. The CDR3 is 15 residues long. DNA for the CDR3: TGTGCCAGCAGTCTAGGCCCCGGACAAGACTATGGCTACACCTTC. Translating it yields CASSLGPGQDYGYTF.

The V gene is TRBV7-9, the J gene TRBJ2-2, with D possibly being TRBD2 (5 bases). The CDR3 spans 17 residues. The V and J ends lost 1 base and 5 bases respectively, with 17 bases between them. Germline loops: CDR1 SEHNR, CDR2 FQNEAQ (reference sequence). In DNA form, the CDR3 reads TGTGCCAGCAGCTTAGACCTAGGAGGAAGGGAAACCGGGGAGCTGTTTTTT. Translating it yields CASSLDLGGRETGELFF.

The V and J genes are TRBV6-5 and TRBJ2-5; 9 bases map to TRBD2. The germline CDR1 and CDR2 sequences are MNHEY and SVGAGI. There are 15 residues in the CDR3. Unmatched junction bases numbered 7, after V lost 6 bases and J lost 2 bases. The CDR3 DNA sequence: TGTGCCAGCAGGGGTAGCGGGAGACCTCAAGAGACCCAGTACTTC. Residues: CASRGSGRPQETQYF.

The gene calls are TRBV7-3 and TRBJ2-2, with no clear D. V lost 3 bases to trimming and J lost 6 bases, with 5 bases between them. CDR3 length: 12 residues. Germline V gene data show CDR1 as SGHTA and CDR2 as FQGTGA. CDR3 coding DNA: TGTGCCAGCAGCTTTATGTCCGGGGAGCTGTTTTTT. Its translation is CASSFMSGELFF.

The chain uses TRBV29-1 and TRBJ1-2; 12 bases map to TRBD1. The germline gives CDR1 SQVTM, CDR2 ANQGSEA. The CDR3 extends over 14 amino acids. J gave up 8 bases and V 8 bases, and 12 bases lay outside the gene matches. The CDR3 spells CSSLSGQGADGYTF. CDR3 coding DNA: TGCAGCTCTTTATCGGGACAGGGGGCTGACGGCTACACCTTC.

The chain employs TRBV19 and TRBJ2-5; 8 nucleotides match TRBD2. Germline loops: CDR1 LNHDA, CDR2 SQIVND (reference sequence). J was trimmed by 5 bases and V by 3 bases; bases with no gene match: 8. This CDR3 has 15 residues. Here the CDR3 reads CASSIVGLARETQYF. As DNA, the CDR3 is TGTGCCAGTAGTATCGTCGGACTAGCACGGGAGACCCAGTACTTC.

The rearrangement links TRBV6-6 to TRBJ1-1; 9 nucleotides line up with TRBD1. This CDR3 contains 15 residues. Germline CDR1 is MNHNY and CDR2 is SVGAGI (reference sequence). With V trimmed by 0 bases and J by 5 bases, 4 bases remained unmatched. The CDR3 loop reads CASSYSKTGGTEAFF. For the CDR3, the DNA is TGTGCCAGCAGTTACTCGAAGACAGGGGGAACTGAAGCTTTCTTT.

This chain joins TRBV19 and TRBJ1-2; D remains ambiguous. The CDR3 spans 12 residues. V lost 5 bases to trimming and J lost 5 bases, with 9 bases between them. Germline V gene data show CDR1 as LNHDA and CDR2 as SQIVND (reference sequence). The CDR3 nucleotides are TGTGCCAGTAGTTTGACGGATTATGGCTACACCTTC. Protein sequence: CASSLTDYGYTF. The variable domain in full, with the rest retrieved from reference TRBV19 and TRBJ1-2, is DGGITQSPKYLFRKEGQNVTLSCEQNLNHDAMYWYRQDPGQGLRLIYYSQIVNDFQKGDIAEGYSVSREKKESFPLTVTSAQKNPTAFYLCASSLTDYGYTFGSGTRLTVV.

CDR3 sequence (DNA): TGTGCCAGCAGCCTCCGGACAGGGGATGGAGACTATGGCTACACCTTC. It translates to CASSLRTGDGDYGYTF. V and J are TRBV7-9 and TRBJ1-2, with TRBD1 matching over 9 bases. The germline gives CDR1 SEHNR, CDR2 FQNEAQ (reference sequence). This CDR3 contains 16 residues. J gave up 3 bases and V 5 bases, and 10 bases lay outside the gene matches. Filled out from reference TRBV7-9 and TRBJ1-2, the complete variable domain reads DTGVSQNPRHKITKRGQNVTFRCDPISEHNRLYWYRQTLGQGPEFLTYFQNEAQLEKSRLLSDRFSAERPKGSFSTLEIQRTEQGDSAMYLCASSLRTGDGDYGYTFGSGTRLTVV.

The chain uses TRBV29-1 and TRBJ2-3; 8 bases align to TRBD2. From germline, CDR1 is SQVTM and CDR2 ANQGSEA. With V trimmed by 4 bases and J by 4 bases, 10 bases remained unmatched. The CDR3 is made up of 15 amino acids. CDR3 sequence reads: CSVVGSGGGSDTQYF. CDR3 nucleotide sequence: TGCAGCGTTGTAGGCAGCGGGGGAGGGTCAGATACGCAGTATTTT.

This chain uses TRBV18 with TRBJ2-3; 7 bases are shared with TRBD2. The CDR3 is 16 residues long. Germline assignment: CDR1 KGHSH and CDR2 LQKENI. V trimming: 3 bases; J trimming: 0 bases; junction bases outside the gene matches: 6. CDR3: CASSPSSGISTDTQYF. Written as DNA, the CDR3 is TGTGCCAGCTCACCGTCTAGCGGTATTAGCACAGATACGCAGTATTTT.

The genes are TRBV6-5 and TRBJ1-4; D perhaps matches TRBD1 (5 bases). The CDR3 runs 16 residues. From germline, CDR1 is MNHEY and CDR2 SVGAGI. V shed 4 bases and J shed 6 bases, with 18 bases lying between them. The CDR3 nucleotides read TGTGCCAGCAGTTCCGACCACAGGTCGGGGCATGAAAAACTGTTTTTT. Amino acids: CASSSDHRSGHEKLFF.